The 20 T cell receptor beta chains presented below share a single source sample, sequenced in a study of blood T cells in healthy people across ages. A J-beta primer mix and a sample-barcoded 5' primer were used in a second PCR of roughly 6 to 12 cycles. TCRdb redid the calling of the 5' RACE reads with MiXCR, one entry per CDR3 protein. Of around 1.1 million distinct CDR3 sequences detected, about two fifths appear once; the ten largest clones hold around 12%. The source material was blood. Source of these receptors: a man aged 18 to 30 in good health.

The chain links TRBV5-1 to TRBJ2-1; the match to TRBD2 covers 8 bases. CDR3 size: 15 residues. V shed 4 bases and J 4 bases; nucleotides not matched to a gene: 7. Per the germline V gene, CDR1 is SGHRS and CDR2 is YFSETQ. DNA of the CDR3: TGCGCCAGCAGCCCCATAGCGGGGTCATACAATGAGCAGTTCTTC. The encoded protein is CASSPIAGSYNEQFF.

This sequence joins TRBV4-1 and TRBJ2-1; D is unclear. Trimming removed 4 bases at V and 0 bases at J, with 16 bases between. The CDR3 is made up of 17 amino acids. Germline V lookup: CDR1 MGHRA, CDR2 YSYEKL. This CDR3 is CASSPIPTGSSYNEQFF. DNA of the CDR3: TGCGCCAGCAGCCCAATACCGACCGGCTCCTCCTACAATGAGCAGTTCTTC.

Points on this clonotype: This sequence may be a read error, since a much larger clone differs from it by one base. This chain connects TRBV12-3 or TRBV12-4 to TRBJ1-2; weak D call: TRBD1 (5 bases). The CDR3 contains 14 residues. V lost 7 bases to trimming and J lost 0 bases, with 12 bases between them. CDR3 sequence reads: CASTDSASNYGYTF. Here the CDR3 DNA reads TGTGCCAGCACAGACAGTGCCTCTAACTATGGCTACACCTTC.

This chain links TRBV4-1 with TRBJ2-3; no clear D. Between the trimmed V and J ends, which lost 0 bases and 0 bases, there was a span of 10 bases. The CDR3 is made up of 16 amino acids. The V gene's germline CDR1 is MGHRA and CDR2 YSYEKL. CDR3 in DNA: TGCGCCAGCAGCCAAGAGTGGGGTACGAGCACAGATACGCAGTATTTT. This sequence encodes CASSQEWGTSTDTQYF.

The chain couples TRBV5-6 to TRBJ1-4; D is possibly TRBD1 (5 bases). V lost 4 bases, J lost 5 bases, and 12 bases lay in between. This CDR3 contains 14 residues. The germline V gene encodes CDR1 SGHDT and CDR2 YYEEEE. CDR3 sequence (DNA): TGTGCCAGCAGCATGGTGGGGCCGAATGAAAAACTGTTTTTT. This gives the protein CASSMVGPNEKLFF.

V gene TRBV4-1 combines with J gene TRBJ1-6, with TRBD1 as a possible D gene (5 bases). Trimming removed 6 bases at V and 0 bases at J, with 15 bases between. CDR1 and CDR2 (germline): MGHRA, YSYEKL. The CDR3 has 17 amino acids. The CDR3 region has the DNA TGCGCCAGCAGGGCAGGCAGGGCGGTCTCCTATAATTCACCCCTCCACTTT. Residues: CASRAGRAVSYNSPLHF.

The rearrangement links TRBV6-1 to TRBJ1-1, with D maybe TRBD1 (5 bases). The length of the CDR3 is 15 residues. The V and J ends lost 0 bases and 7 bases respectively, with 15 bases between them. Germline CDR1 is MNHNS and CDR2 is SASEGT. The CDR3, as DNA: TGTGCCAGCAGTGAAGCCGGGCATCGGGGGATTGAAGCTTTCTTT. It encodes CASSEAGHRGIEAFF.

This clonotype occurred a few times. This chain connects TRBV4-3 to TRBJ2-5, with a possible D match to TRBD2 (6 bases). The CDR3 is 15 residues long. Deletions cut 4 bases from V and 5 bases from J, with 17 bases between. CDR1 and CDR2 (germline): LGHNA, YSLEER. CDR3 DNA sequence: TGCGCCAGCAGCCTAATATGGACGGAGGGGGAGACCCAGTACTTC. Translation: CASSLIWTEGETQYF.

This clonotype has at least ten counts. This rearrangement joins TRBV12-3 or TRBV12-4 to TRBJ1-2; 9 bases match TRBD1. The CDR3 extends over 14 amino acids. Trimming at V came to 3 bases and at J to 2 bases, leaving 1 base not matched to a gene. CDR3 DNA: TGTGCCAGCAGTTTTGGACAGGGGAACTATGGCTACACCTTC. It codes for CASSFGQGNYGYTF.

The chain joins TRBV4-3 to TRBJ1-6; 7 bases match TRBD1. The junction had 9 bases not matched to a gene; V was cut back by 3 bases and J by 7 bases. Germline values: CDR1 LGHNA, CDR2 YSLEER. The CDR3 runs 16 residues. The CDR3: CASSQSRLGQNSPLHF. CDR3 sequence (DNA): TGCGCCAGCAGCCAGTCTCGGCTGGGACAGAATTCACCCCTCCACTTT.

The genes are TRBV10-3 and TRBJ2-7; possibly TRBD1 or TRBD2 for D (6 bases each). The J call may be faulty, since TRBJ2-5 better matches the DNA end. CDR3 length equals 14 residues. Germline CDR1 reads ENHRY; CDR2 reads SYGVKD. The CDR3, as DNA: TGTGCCATCAGTGTGGGGGGCTCGTTTGAGACCCAGTACTTC. It translates to CAISVGGSFETQYF.

This chain uses TRBV29-1 with TRBJ1-4; D gene uncertain. The CDR3 covers 16 residues. V lost 0 bases and J lost 3, with 14 bases in between. Germline CDR1 and CDR2: SQVTM and ANQGSEA. The CDR3 DNA reads as TGCAGCGTTGAAGAATTAGGGTTAGGCGCTAATGAAAAACTGTTTTTT. Translation gives CSVEELGLGANEKLFF.

This clonotype has just a few counts. The chain combines TRBV28 with TRBJ1-5; the D gene is possibly TRBD1 (6 bases). V lost 11 bases, J lost 0 bases, and 11 bases lay in between. Germline V CDR1 and CDR2: MDHEN, SYDVKM. This CDR3 spans 13 amino acids. The CDR3 region has the DNA TGTGCCTGGGGGCAGAATAGCAATCAGCCCCAGCATTTT. This encodes CAWGQNSNQPQHF.

Regarding this clonotype: The CDR3 carries no conserved terminal phenylalanine or tryptophan, so it likely arises from a read error. This chain connects TRBV9 to TRBJ2-3; no reliable D call. There are 13 residues in the CDR3. Germline V gene data show CDR1 as SGDLS and CDR2 as YYNGEE. CDR3 sequence: CASSVTSTDTQYV. The CDR3 nucleotides are TGTGCTAGCAGCGTAACTAGCACAGATACGCAGTATGTT.

The CDR3 loop reads CASSKASTSGATDTQYF. CDR3 coding DNA: TGTGCCAGCAGCAAAGCATCAACTAGCGGGGCCACAGATACGCAGTATTTT. The chain has TRBV21-1 and TRBJ2-3; no check of the table's D call, TRBD2, against the DNA was made. TRBV21-1 is given as a pseudogene. The CDR3 consists of 17 residues.

This clonotype has ten or more counts. CDR3 DNA: TGTGCCAGCAGTTTAGGCGGCGATGAGCAGTTCTTC. The encoded protein is CASSLGGDEQFF. The chain recombines TRBV12-3 or TRBV12-4 with TRBJ2-1; D unresolved. Deletions cut 1 base from V and 8 bases from J, with 6 bases between. CDR3 length equals 12 residues.

The chain joins TRBV7-2 to TRBJ2-5; a weak D match, TRBD2 (6 bases). The better agreement between TRBJ2-1 and the DNA end casts doubt on the J call. Germline V gene sequence: CDR1 SGHTA, CDR2 FQGNSA. CDR3 length: 15 amino acids. Here the CDR3 reads CASSLEGLLQETQFF. The CDR3 region has the DNA TGTGCCAGCAGCTTAGAAGGACTACTCCAAGAGACCCAGTTCTTC.

This clonotype was observed at least ten times. J is TRBJ1-2 and V is TRBV12-3 or TRBV12-4; 7 bases align to TRBD1. Trimming cost V 5 bases and J 2 bases; bases outside gene matches: 5. This CDR3 region has 14 residues. The CDR3 region is CASSKETGNYGYTF. The CDR3 DNA reads as TGTGCCAGCAGTAAAGAGACAGGGAACTATGGCTACACCTTC.

The rearrangement joins TRBV6-2 or TRBV6-3 to TRBJ2-3; TRBD2 aligns across 11 bases. This CDR3 has 16 residues. V lost 11 bases, J lost 2 bases, and 12 bases stayed unmatched. Germline CDR1 MNHEY, CDR2 SVGEGT. DNA for the CDR3: TGTGCCGCGACCCGACTAGCGGGACATTCCACAGATACGCAGTATTTT. Translating it yields CAATRLAGHSTDTQYF.

The chain employs TRBV12-3 or TRBV12-4 and TRBJ1-6, with D hard to call. This CDR3 is 12 amino acids long. Trimming removed 6 bases from V and 9 bases from J, with 9 bases in between. CDR3 protein: CASSTGTSPLHF. In nucleotides, the CDR3 is TGTGCCAGCAGCACCGGTACTTCACCCCTCCACTTT.